The next 6 T cell receptor beta chains were all read from a single sample in a study of human T cells and chemical hapten exposure. Each CDR3 protein gets one entry after TCRdb re-called the RACE reads with MiXCR. This table holds 50,000 or so distinct CDR3 sequences, 9.9% found once. Time point here: patch test 3, about 24 weeks after DPC sensitization. Regarding treatment: therapeutic diphenylcyclopropenone sensitization with weekly scalp DPC. Material: whole blood, obtained in connection with sensitization to the hapten diphenylcyclopropenone (DPC). Receptors originate from a woman aged 40 to 50 with alopecia areata. Some clones in this sample may be carry-over from other donors' samples.

The chain uses TRBV12-3 or TRBV12-4 and TRBJ1-6; perhaps TRBD1 as D (5 bases). This CDR3 spans 14 amino acids. V lost 3 bases and J lost 7, with 10 bases in between. The CDR3 here is CASSFRQLNSPLHF. The CDR3 region has the DNA TGTGCCAGCAGTTTTAGACAGCTGAATTCACCCCTCCACTTT.

The chain couples TRBV30 to TRBJ1-2, with D hard to call. CDR1 is GTSNPN, CDR2 SVGIG, per germline (reference sequence). This CDR3 is 15 amino acids long. V was shortened by 0 bases and J by 7 bases, with 18 bases between the two germline ends. The DNA of the CDR3 is TGTGCCTGGAGTGTAGGGCAGTTGACGTTAGTTGGCTACACCTTC. Residues: CAWSVGQLTLVGYTF.

This clonotype was seen ten or more times. This chain connects TRBV4-2 to TRBJ1-2; D is uncertain. The CDR3 spans 13 residues. Germline lookup yields CDR1 LGHNA and CDR2 YNFKEQ. Trimming removed 1 base from V and 6 bases from J, with 9 bases in between. The CDR3 protein is CASSQGTVNGYTF. The CDR3 DNA follows: TGTGCCAGCAGCCAAGGGACGGTTAATGGCTACACCTTC.

In this sample, this clonotype turned up many times. V and J are TRBV6-6 and TRBJ2-1; D possibly corresponds to TRBD1 (5 bases). Trimming shortened V by 1 base and J by 6 bases, and 13 bases separated the two germline ends. This CDR3 has 15 amino acids. The germline CDR1 and CDR2 sequences are MNHNY and SVGAGI (reference sequence). CDR3 DNA: TGTGCCAGCAGTTACTTGGCAGGGTTGGGCAATGAGCAGTTCTTC. Translating it yields CASSYLAGLGNEQFF.

This clonotype has only a few counts. V and J are TRBV13 and TRBJ2-7; 11 bases align to TRBD1. The CDR3 runs 13 residues. Germline V lookup: CDR1 PRHDT, CDR2 FYEKMQ (reference sequence). Unmatched junction bases numbered 6, after V lost 9 bases and J lost 5 bases. CDR3 residues: CASGQGAPHEQYF. The CDR3 DNA follows: TGTGCCAGTGGACAGGGGGCTCCCCACGAGCAGTACTTC.

This clonotype has a count of ten or more. The DNA of the CDR3 is TGTGCCAGCAGCGCCACTAGCGAGGGTGAGACCCAGTACTTC. Its protein is CASSATSEGETQYF. The J gene is TRBJ2-5, the V gene TRBV6-4; TRBD2 matches 7 bases. Germline loops: CDR1 MRHNA, CDR2 SNTAGT. This CDR3 region has 14 residues. V lost 6 bases and J lost 5; bases outside the gene matches: 9.